This is a list of T cell receptor beta chains from one sample in a study of blood T cell repertoires in COVID-19. TCRdb keeps only in-frame clones here, not all; method: immunoSEQ multiplex PCR. The sample records approximately 400,000 clones, around nine tenths being singletons. Input material: PBMCs or T cells enriched from blood (not recorded which). These receptors all come from a woman between 18 and 29 years old who had recovered from COVID-19. The CDR3 runs from the conserved cysteine through the conserved F or W. The order of the fields is clone size, V gene, J gene, D gene, CDR3 protein, CDR3 DNA. D genes are given only for firm matches. Clone size is shown for a subset of rows, as once, few, many or a class of expanded clone.

clone size: once; V gene: TRBV7-8; J gene: TRBJ1-2; D gene: .; CDR3 protein: CASSLVQGVEGYTF; CDR3 DNA: TGTGCCAGCAGCTTAGTACAGGGTGTGGAAGGCTACACCTTC
clone size: .; V gene: TRBV25-1; J gene: TRBJ1-4; D gene: TRBD1; CDR3 protein: CASSPLGQSNEKLFF; CDR3 DNA: TGTGCCAGCAGTCCCCTGGGACAGAGTAATGAAAAACTGTTTTTT
clone size: .; V gene: TRBV11-2; J gene: TRBJ2-1; D gene: TRBD2; CDR3 protein: CASSVSGGSPYNEQFF; CDR3 DNA: TGTGCCAGCAGCGTTAGCGGGGGGAGTCCCTACAATGAGCAGTTCTTC
clone size: .; V gene: TRBV18; J gene: TRBJ2-3; D gene: TRBD1; CDR3 protein: CASSPLTGGFTDTQYF; CDR3 DNA: TGTGCCAGCTCACCGTTGACAGGGGGTTTCACAGATACGCAGTATTTT
clone size: .; V gene: TRBV12-2; J gene: TRBJ2-1; D gene: .; CDR3 protein: CASRSGGFGPHNEQFF; CDR3 DNA: TGTGCAAGTCGCTCAGGGGGTTTCGGCCCCCACAATGAGCAGTTCTTC
clone size: .; V gene: TRBV2; J gene: TRBJ1-5; D gene: .; CDR3 protein: CASTLTSPQAARNQPQHF; CDR3 DNA: TGTGCCAGCACGTTAACGTCCCCGCAGGCAGCACGCAATCAGCCCCAGCATTTT
clone size: .; V gene: TRBV6-5; J gene: TRBJ1-1; D gene: TRBD1; CDR3 protein: CASSFPGTGNTEAFF; CDR3 DNA: TGTGCCAGCAGCTTTCCCGGGACAGGGAACACTGAAGCTTTCTTT
clone size: .; V gene: TRBV9; J gene: TRBJ2-1; D gene: TRBD1; CDR3 protein: CASSAGTGSYNEQFF; CDR3 DNA: TGTGCCAGCAGCGCGGGGACAGGATCCTACAATGAGCAGTTCTTC
clone size: few; V gene: TRBV10-3; J gene: TRBJ2-7; D gene: TRBD1; CDR3 protein: CAISPGTAFYEQYF; CDR3 DNA: TGTGCCATCAGTCCCGGGACAGCTTTCTACGAGCAGTACTTC
clone size: .; V gene: TRBV7-9; J gene: TRBJ2-7; D gene: TRBD1; CDR3 protein: CASSLARTGVSYEQYF; CDR3 DNA: TGTGCCAGCAGCTTAGCGAGGACAGGGGTCTCCTACGAGCAGTACTTC
clone size: .; V gene: TRBV5-1; J gene: TRBJ2-5; D gene: TRBD2; CDR3 protein: CASSLTSGVVETQYF; CDR3 DNA: TGCGCCAGCAGCCTTACTAGCGGGGTTGTTGAGACCCAGTACTTC
clone size: .; V gene: TRBV4-1; J gene: TRBJ1-2; D gene: TRBD1; CDR3 protein: CASSQGGTGGVYGYTF; CDR3 DNA: TGCGCCAGCAGCCAAGGGGGGACAGGGGGCGTCTATGGCTACACCTTC
clone size: .; V gene: TRBV11-2; J gene: TRBJ1-1; D gene: .; CDR3 protein: CASSLDDTTEAFF; CDR3 DNA: TGTGCCAGCAGCTTAGATGACACGACTGAAGCTTTCTTT
clone size: .; V gene: TRBV19; J gene: TRBJ2-2; D gene: .; CDR3 protein: CASSFVGGTGELFF; CDR3 DNA: TGTGCCAGTAGTTTTGTTGGGGGGACCGGGGAGCTGTTTTTT
clone size: .; V gene: TRBV29-1; J gene: TRBJ2-3; D gene: TRBD2; CDR3 protein: CSVVAGGRTDTQYF; CDR3 DNA: TGCAGCGTTGTAGCGGGGGGCCGCACAGATACGCAGTATTTT
clone size: .; V gene: TRBV5-1; J gene: TRBJ2-3; D gene: .; CDR3 protein: CASSLRGTVTDTQYF; CDR3 DNA: TGCGCCAGCAGCTTGAGGGGCACAGTCACAGATACGCAGTATTTT
clone size: .; V gene: TRBV28; J gene: TRBJ2-1; D gene: .; CDR3 protein: CASSLASYRTYNEQFF; CDR3 DNA: TGTGCCAGCAGTTTAGCATCTTACAGGACCTACAATGAGCAGTTCTTC
clone size: .; V gene: TRBV4-1; J gene: TRBJ2-2; D gene: TRBD2; CDR3 protein: CASSQDPGGRGGELFF; CDR3 DNA: TGCGCCAGCAGCCAAGACCCGGGGGGAAGGGGCGGGGAGCTGTTTTTT
clone size: .; V gene: TRBV18; J gene: TRBJ1-5; D gene: .; CDR3 protein: CASSPGSGPPIFNQPQHF; CDR3 DNA: TGTGCCAGCTCACCAGGGTCAGGGCCACCGATCTTCAATCAGCCCCAGCATTTT
clone size: .; V gene: TRBV19; J gene: TRBJ2-2; D gene: TRBD2; CDR3 protein: CASNRLAGDTGELFF; CDR3 DNA: TGTGCCAGTAATCGACTAGCGGGGGACACCGGGGAGCTGTTTTTT
clone size: .; V gene: TRBV28; J gene: TRBJ1-3; D gene: TRBD1; CDR3 protein: CASSITGGATNTIYF; CDR3 DNA: TGTGCCAGCAGCATAACAGGGGGCGCGACAAACACCATATATTTT
clone size: .; V gene: TRBV5-1; J gene: TRBJ1-3; D gene: .; CDR3 protein: CASSWLEMGSSGNTIYF; CDR3 DNA: TGCGCCAGCAGCTGGCTGGAGATGGGGAGCTCTGGAAACACCATATATTTT
clone size: few; V gene: TRBV28; J gene: TRBJ1-4; D gene: TRBD1; CDR3 protein: CASTVTGEVGELFF; CDR3 DNA: TGTGCCAGCACCGTGACAGGGGAGGTTGGGGAACTGTTTTTT
clone size: .; V gene: TRBV5-1; J gene: TRBJ1-6; D gene: .; CDR3 protein: CASSPYPSGGGYNSPLHF; CDR3 DNA: TGCGCCAGCAGCCCCTACCCGTCCGGGGGGGGGTATAATTCACCCCTCCACTTT
clone size: .; V gene: TRBV11-2; J gene: TRBJ2-6; D gene: TRBD1; CDR3 protein: CASSFDRGRISSGANVLTF; CDR3 DNA: TGTGCCAGCAGCTTCGACAGGGGGCGGATTAGCTCTGGGGCCAACGTCCTGACTTTC
clone size: .; V gene: TRBV5-1; J gene: TRBJ2-1; D gene: TRBD1; CDR3 protein: CASSYRDRGNNEQFF; CDR3 DNA: TGCGCCAGCAGCTACCGGGACAGGGGCAACAATGAGCAGTTCTTC
clone size: .; V gene: TRBV11-2; J gene: TRBJ2-1; D gene: .; CDR3 protein: CASSWVSGSYNEQFF; CDR3 DNA: TGTGCCAGCAGCTGGGTCTCAGGCTCCTACAATGAGCAGTTCTTC
clone size: once; V gene: TRBV27; J gene: TRBJ2-7; D gene: TRBD2; CDR3 protein: CASSSLPSGSSYEQYF; CDR3 DNA: TGTGCCAGCAGTTCCCTCCCCAGCGGGAGCTCCTACGAGCAGTACTTC
clone size: .; V gene: TRBV21-1; J gene: TRBJ2-5; D gene: .; CDR3 protein: CASRKHCGTSGGVPQETQYF; CDR3 DNA: TGTGCCAGCAGGAAACACTGCGGGACTAGCGGGGGGGTACCCCAAGAGACCCAGTACTTC
clone size: .; V gene: TRBV18; J gene: TRBJ1-5; D gene: .; CDR3 protein: CASSPGQGSYSNQPQHF; CDR3 DNA: TGTGCCAGCTCACCGGGGCAGGGAAGTTATAGCAATCAGCCCCAGCATTTT
clone size: .; V gene: TRBV7-9; J gene: TRBJ2-1; D gene: TRBD2; CDR3 protein: CASSLGGVPHNEQFF; CDR3 DNA: TGTGCCAGCAGCCTGGGGGGGGTTCCCCACAATGAGCAGTTCTTC
clone size: .; V gene: TRBV4-3; J gene: TRBJ2-7; D gene: TRBD2; CDR3 protein: CASSQEALAGAYEQYF; CDR3 DNA: TGCGCCAGCAGCCAAGAAGCATTAGCGGGTGCCTACGAGCAGTACTTC
clone size: .; V gene: TRBV28; J gene: TRBJ1-6; D gene: .; CDR3 protein: CASSLGRAGSPLHF; CDR3 DNA: TGTGCCAGCAGTTTGGGACGAGCGGGTTCACCCCTCCACTTT
clone size: .; V gene: TRBV7-9; J gene: TRBJ2-3; D gene: .; CDR3 protein: CASSLAGLTLLTDTQYF; CDR3 DNA: TGTGCCAGCAGCTTAGCGGGACTGACTCTGCTTACAGATACGCAGTATTTT
clone size: .; V gene: TRBV4-3; J gene: TRBJ2-1; D gene: .; CDR3 protein: CASSQEQKTGYNEQFF; CDR3 DNA: TGCGCCAGCAGCCAAGAGCAAAAGACTGGCTACAATGAGCAGTTCTTC
clone size: .; V gene: TRBV28; J gene: TRBJ1-6; D gene: TRBD1; CDR3 protein: CASSNIPGQGVSNSPLHF; CDR3 DNA: TGTGCCAGCAGCAACATTCCGGGACAGGGGGTATCCAATTCACCCCTCCACTTT
clone size: .; V gene: TRBV28; J gene: TRBJ1-2; D gene: .; CDR3 protein: CASSQIYGYTF; CDR3 DNA: TGTGCCAGCAGTCAAATCTATGGCTACACCTTC
clone size: few; V gene: TRBV5-1; J gene: TRBJ1-2; D gene: .; CDR3 protein: CASSPMGGDTNYGYTF; CDR3 DNA: TGCGCCAGCAGCCCAATGGGGGGAGATACTAACTATGGCTACACCTTC
clone size: .; V gene: TRBV19; J gene: TRBJ1-2; D gene: TRBD1; CDR3 protein: CASSPGTAYGYTF; CDR3 DNA: TGTGCCAGTAGTCCCGGGACAGCCTATGGCTACACCTTC
clone size: .; V gene: TRBV6-1; J gene: TRBJ2-1; D gene: .; CDR3 protein: CASSEGTAVAGEQFF; CDR3 DNA: TGTGCCAGCAGTGAAGGGACAGCGGTCGCCGGTGAGCAGTTCTTC